This T cell receptor beta chain was observed in a study of blood T cell repertoires in COVID-19. As for the study in general: T cells, B-cell-depleted T cells, or PBMCs supplied cDNA or gDNA.

Germline V CDR1 and CDR2: MNHEY, SMNVEV (reference sequence). The CDR3 runs to 17 residues. The J segment lost 3 bases and the V segment lost 5 bases, leaving 12 bases of the junction unmatched. Produced via immunoSEQ multiplex PCR; TCRdb's table is partial and in-frame only. There are more than 300,000 clones in the sample; more than 75% occur only once, and about 1.1% lies in the top ten. Assignments of participants to cohorts depended upon their own reported clinical history. Recovered status applied to Cohort 3 donors who had two consecutive negative PCRs. It also applied to those with clearance or with symptom resolution.

The clonotype was recovered from a woman aged 18-29 years who had recovered from COVID-19. V gene TRBV27 combines with J gene TRBJ1-2, with 10 bases matching TRBD1. Input material: PBMCs or T cells enriched from blood (not recorded which). This chain's CDR3 is CASSPTGGQGVDYGYTF. CDR3 DNA sequence: TGTGCCAGCAGTCCTACGGGCGGACAGGGGGTTGACTATGGCTACACCTTC.